The sequence of this TCR beta chain was determined in a study of CD8+CD57+ T cells in acquired aplastic anemia (dated by TCRdb to the late 2010s). Describing the broader study: A mean of 3.2 ug of DNA, ranging from about 0.2 to 27.4 ug, was extracted from sorted CD4+ and CD8+ cells. CD8+CD57+ expansion was defined as a frequency above the mean frequency observed in healthy subjects. Points the paper makes about the study in general: Around 31 CD8+ CDR3 sequences were shared between patients and controls but appeared highly expressed in patients and within their immunodominant clones. No significant difference in CD8+ Simpson's diversity was found between patients and healthy controls (P=0.060).

With respect to this clonotype: Its antigen is not yet known. No quality values exist for individual bases; no much larger clone is one base distant.

CDR1 is given as SGHTA and CDR2 as FQGNSA, both from the germline V gene. The CDR3 holds 15 amino acids from the cysteine to the phenylalanine. The only DNA kept is the CDR3, 45 bases in frame from the first base. V loses 6 bases of germline sequence and J loses 4 bases, and the interval between the two ends is 13 bases. Genomic DNA was used as template for profiling of TCR beta VDJ combinations and CDR3 sequences. TCR repertoire sequencing was run on an Illumina HiSeq 2000. The authors processed their data as follows. Repertoire assessment relied on Simpson's diversity index, CDR3 size and DJ length profiles, and TRBV/TRBJ rearrangement plots. The most abundant DNA sequence in the deep sequencing data was defined as the immunodominant clone. CDR3 amino acid sequences were screened for sharing across subjects and compared with published repertoires and the VDJdb database. TCRdb reprocessing: public reads trimmed at Q25 with fastp, clones called with MiXCR, in-frame beta chains kept. Rows matching on CDR3 protein sequence are summarized as one entry with the most common DNA and genes. V and J calls and clone size were set by TCRdb, not the authors. Counted in this sample were 200,000 to 300,000 distinct CDR3 sequences; 40% to 50% of them appeared once. Less than 9% of the sample belongs to the ten largest clones.

Patients chosen for sequencing had shown expansion of CD8+CD57+ cells by flow cytometry. Every patient had severe acquired aplastic anemia, diagnosed using the International Study of Aplastic Anemia and Agranulocytosis and Camitta criteria. No patient had received any therapy when blood was sampled. The study deep-sequenced TCR repertoires of sorted CD4+ and CD8+ blood T cells from severe aplastic anemia patients and healthy subjects. Patients were enrolled in the USA under clinicaltrials.gov protocols 00001620, 01623167, 00001397, 00071045, 00081523 and 00961064. Ficoll-Paque density gradient centrifugation was used to isolate peripheral blood mononuclear cells. Before DNA extraction, CD4+ and CD8+ T cells were sorted with FACS or magnetic beads.

Here the chain combines TRBV7-2 and TRBJ1-6, with the identity of the D gene unclear. This sequence was found in a human donor with aplastic anemia. The sequenced sample consisted of sorted CD4+, CD8+, or CD8+CD57+ T cells (not recorded which) from PBMCs. Here is the DNA: TGTGCCAGCAGAAGACTGAGGGCATATAATTCACCCCTCCACTTT. Its translation is CASRRLRAYNSPLHF.